What follows are 10 T cell receptor beta chains derived from one specimen sequenced in a study of blood T cells in healthy people across ages (dated by TCRdb to about 2015). Library preparation employed 5' RACE. TCRdb shows the sequencer as Illumina HiSeq 2500. A second PCR of roughly 7 to 12 cycles was run with a J-beta primer mix and a sample-barcoded 5' primer. TCRdb reworked the public reads: Q25 trimming with fastp, MiXCR clone assembly, productive beta chains retained. Rows merge per CDR3 protein into single entries with the most common DNA and genes. The sample table holds around 650,000 distinct CDR3 sequences, of which approximately 40% were seen once. The ten top clones hold 30% of the sample. Sequencing was performed on blood. The receptor source for this set is an elderly man in good health.

J is TRBJ2-4 and V is TRBV5-4, with D perhaps matching TRBD2 (5 bases). This CDR3 has 14 amino acids. V lost 3 bases to trimming and J lost 5 bases, with 12 bases between them. CDR1 is SGHNT and CDR2 is YYREEE in the germline V gene (reference sequence). The CDR3 bases are TGTGCCAGCAGCTCGAGTGTTAGCGAAAACATTCAGTACTTC. This gives the protein CASSSSVSENIQYF.

The chain is built from TRBV12-3 or TRBV12-4 and TRBJ1-1, with D possibly being TRBD1 (5 bases). Trimming cost V 5 bases and J 4 bases, with 20 bases left between them. The CDR3 loop spans 16 amino acids. CDR3 in amino acids: CASSPGTAKGGTEAFF. CDR3 sequence (DNA): TGTGCCAGCAGTCCCGGGACTGCTAAAGGAGGCACTGAAGCTTTCTTT.

The genes are TRBV24-1 and TRBJ2-5, with 10 positions matching TRBD1. Trimming at V came to 4 bases and at J to 5 bases, leaving 6 bases not matched to a gene. This CDR3 has 15 residues. The germline gives CDR1 KGHDR, CDR2 SFDVKD. The CDR3 protein is CATSEGTGARETQYF. CDR3 nucleotide sequence: TGTGCCACCAGTGAGGGGACAGGGGCCAGGGAGACCCAGTACTTC.

This clonotype has only a few counts. The gene calls are TRBV4-3 and TRBJ2-1, with D perhaps TRBD1 or TRBD2 (6 bases each). Trimming stripped 4 bases from V and 8 bases from J, with 24 bases between. Germline V gene data show CDR1 as LGHNA and CDR2 as YSLEER. The CDR3 is 17 residues long. The DNA of the CDR3 is TGCGCCAGCAGCCGGACAGTTAGTGGGGGGCGGGTGGATGAGCAGTTCTTC. Translating gives CASSRTVSGGRVDEQFF.

The V call is TRBV7-2, the J call TRBJ2-5, with 14 bases identical to TRBD2. This CDR3 is 16 amino acids long. Looked up from germline, CDR1 is SGHTA and CDR2 is FQGNSA. The junction had 16 bases not matched to a gene; V was cut back by 6 bases and J by 13 bases. This CDR3 is CASRQTSGTSGGAAYF. DNA for the CDR3: TGTGCCAGCAGACAAACCTCCGGGACTAGCGGGGGAGCCGCGTACTTC.

This clonotype was detected ten times or more. The chain is built from TRBV12-3 or TRBV12-4 and TRBJ2-5; 7 nucleotides agree with TRBD1. The CDR3 totals 14 residues. After removal of 5 bases from V and 7 bases from J, the junction contained 10 bases not matched to a gene. The CDR3 is CASSPTGPTGTQYF. The DNA for the CDR3 is TGTGCCAGCAGTCCGACAGGGCCCACCGGGACCCAGTACTTC.

The chain recombines TRBV6-4 with TRBJ2-7, with a possible D match to TRBD2 (6 bases). The CDR3 consists of 15 residues. V was cut by 0 bases and J by 7 bases, with 16 bases left in between. Germline V gene data show CDR1 as MRHNA and CDR2 as SNTAGT. The CDR3 reads CASSDSSGSYNEQYF. CDR3 coding DNA: TGTGCCAGCAGTGACTCTAGCGGCTCCTACAATGAGCAGTACTTC.

This clonotype has just one count. An end of the junction does not agree with germline; a read error may underlie this. This chain uses TRBV6-2 or TRBV6-3 with TRBJ2-5, with D possibly matching TRBD2 (5 bases). The J call may be faulty, since TRBJ2-7 better matches the DNA end. Germline V gene lookup returns CDR1 MNHEY and CDR2 SVGEGT. The CDR3 totals 14 residues. The CDR3 DNA follows: TGTGCTAGCAGTCGACACCTCGGGGAACACGAGCAGTACTTC. Residues: CASSRHLGEHEQYF.

This clonotype was seen a few times. The chain is built from TRBV27 and TRBJ1-2, with D possibly matching TRBD1 (5 bases). Between the trimmed V and J ends, which lost 5 bases and 5 bases, there was a span of 21 bases. The CDR3 sequence is 16 residues long. The germline CDR1 and CDR2 sequences are MNHEY and SMNVEV (reference sequence). DNA of the CDR3: TGTGCCAGCAGTCCATCGGTAGGGAGGGGCGCATATGGCTACACCTTC. Its translation: CASSPSVGRGAYGYTF.

J is TRBJ2-4 and V is TRBV12-3 or TRBV12-4; D is uncertain. The CDR3 is made up of 16 amino acids. Trimming pared 3 bases from V and 1 base from J, leaving 13 bases between. In DNA, the CDR3 is TGTGCCAGCAGTTTTCGGCAGGATGGGGCCAAAAACATTCAGTACTTC. Protein product: CASSFRQDGAKNIQYF.